One sample yielded the 32 T cell receptor beta chains listed below, sequenced in a study of vaccination and CD4 T cells after COVID-19. Their antigens are not known. Researchers used the Oncomine TCR Beta short-read assay to sequence DNA from cultured CD4+ T cells. TCRdb reprocessed the PCR reads with MiXCR, giving one entry per CDR3 protein. The data show 25,000 to 30,000 distinct CDR3 sequences, 41% seen once. Documented time point: late sampling 161 to 241 days after vaccination in a few convalescent patients. Regarding treatment: approximately nine-day PBMC culture with coronavirus spike peptide pools or control peptides (ViraFEST assay). Sequencing used CD4+ T cells from blood, cultured in vitro, obtained about 7 months after SARS-CoV-2 vaccination. The receptor source for this set is a human donor who had recovered from COVID-19.

J is TRBJ2-7 and V is TRBV20-1; D call uncertain. The V end was cut by 8 bases, the J end by 0 bases, with 14 bases between. This CDR3 is built from 13 residues. The germline CDR1 and CDR2 sequences are DFQATT and SNEGSKA (reference sequence). The CDR3 DNA is TGCAGTTCGAGAGGCAGGTTCTCCTACGAGCAGTACTTC. It specifies CSSRGRFSYEQYF.

The chain employs TRBV20-1 and TRBJ2-3; D gene unclear. V lost 1 base and J lost 6, with 5 bases in between. CDR3 length equals 11 residues. Germline values: CDR1 DFQATT, CDR2 SNEGSKA (reference sequence). The CDR3: CSARVLDTQYF. The CDR3 DNA reads as TGCAGTGCTAGAGTTCTGGATACGCAGTATTTT.

In this sample, this clonotype turned up a few times. The V call is TRBV7-8, the J call TRBJ2-7; D call uncertain. The V end was cut by 2 bases, the J end by 5 bases, with 10 bases between. Germline CDR1 is SGHVS and CDR2 is FQNEAQ. The CDR3 sequence is 13 residues long. Written as DNA, the CDR3 is TGTGCCAGCAGCTTACAGCATGGCGACGAGCAGTACTTC. Its translation is CASSLQHGDEQYF.

The V gene is TRBV29-1, the J gene TRBJ2-1; 8 bases are a match to TRBD1. V shed 6 bases and J 0 bases; nucleotides not matched to a gene: 4. The CDR3 runs to 14 residues. The germline CDR1 and CDR2 sequences are SQVTM and ANQGSEA. CDR3 sequence reads: CSVGTGGSYNEQFF. The CDR3 coding sequence is TGCAGCGTCGGGACAGGCGGCTCCTACAATGAGCAGTTCTTC.

This clonotype was picked up a small number of times. This chain joins TRBV28 and TRBJ2-7, with a tentative D call TRBD2 (6 bases). The CDR3 is 13 amino acids. The V gene's germline CDR1 is MDHEN and CDR2 SYDVKM. Trimming took 7 bases from V and 2 from J, leaving 12 bases between them. In DNA, the CDR3 is TGTGCCAGCAAAAGGGACTTGCCCTACGAGCAGTACTTC. This translates into CASKRDLPYEQYF.

The rearrangement joins TRBV7-2 to TRBJ1-1, with a weak D call TRBD1 (6 bases). The V end lost 5 bases, the J end lost 1 base, and 17 bases lay between the germline ends. This CDR3 is built from 16 residues. Germline V gives CDR1 SGHTA, CDR2 FQGNSA. In DNA form, the CDR3 reads TGTGCCAGCAGCCCCCGGGGGTCGACAGGGAACACTGAAGCTTTCTTT. Translating gives CASSPRGSTGNTEAFF.

The V gene is TRBV28, the J gene TRBJ2-3; possible D gene TRBD2, 6 bases. The CDR3 totals 14 residues. Trimming cost V 3 bases and J 0 bases, with 7 bases left between them. Germline V gene data show CDR1 as MDHEN and CDR2 as SYDVKM. This chain's CDR3 is CASSFGGSTDTQYF. The CDR3 DNA is TGTGCCAGCAGTTTCGGGGGTAGCACAGATACGCAGTATTTT.

There are a few counts of this clonotype. The rearrangement joins TRBV19 to TRBJ1-1; 7 bases match TRBD1. V gave up 4 bases and J gave up 0 bases; unmatched junction bases: 2. CDR1 and CDR2 from the germline V gene are LNHDA and SQIVND (reference sequence). The CDR3 runs to 14 residues. The CDR3 sequence: CASSTDRMNTEAFF. CDR3 in DNA: TGTGCCAGTAGTACGGACAGGATGAACACTGAAGCTTTCTTT.

This chain links TRBV15 with TRBJ2-3; D gene ambiguous. Looked up from germline, CDR1 is LNHNV and CDR2 is YYDKDF (reference sequence). V was cut by 1 base and J by 2 bases, with 10 bases left in between. CDR3 length: 15 amino acids. The CDR3 loop is CATSRGNSDTDTQYF. CDR3 nucleotides: TGTGCCACCAGCAGAGGAAACTCCGACACAGATACGCAGTATTTT.

This clonotype was seen only a few times. J is TRBJ2-1 and V is TRBV5-3; D might be TRBD2 (5 bases). TRBV5-3 is marked as an open reading frame, function uncertain. CDR3 size: 15 residues. Trimming removed 8 bases from V and 3 bases from J, with 18 bases in between. The CDR3 reads CASSPGERSYNEQFF. The DNA of the CDR3 is TGTGCCAGCAGCCCCGGGGAGCGGAGCTACAATGAGCAGTTCTTC.

This clonotype appeared a few times. This chain connects TRBV20-1 to TRBJ2-3; TRBD1 agrees at 8 bases. V was clipped by 3 bases and J by 4 bases; unmatched bases: 9. The V gene's germline CDR1 is DFQATT and CDR2 SNEGSKA (reference sequence). The CDR3 has 15 amino acids. CDR3 region: CSASIDRGSADTQYF. In DNA form, the CDR3 reads TGCAGTGCTAGCATCGACAGGGGAAGTGCAGATACGCAGTATTTT.

There are a few counts of this clonotype. This chain connects TRBV7-2 to TRBJ2-1; perhaps D is TRBD1 or TRBD2 (5 bases each). Germline assignment: CDR1 SGHTA and CDR2 FQGNSA. The CDR3 contains 16 residues. V was clipped by 1 base and J by 0 bases, with 10 bases between them. The CDR3 protein is CASSLGGTRSYNEQFF. The DNA of the CDR3 is TGTGCCAGCAGCTTAGGAGGGACCCGCTCCTACAATGAGCAGTTCTTC.

This chain joins TRBV28 and TRBJ1-5; 7 bases are a match to TRBD1. Germline-derived CDR1 and CDR2 are MDHEN and SYDVKM. The V and J ends lost 4 bases and 7 bases, in that order; junction bases with no gene match: 4. This CDR3 has 13 residues. CDR3 amino acids: CASSYRGRQPQHF. CDR3 coding DNA: TGTGCCAGCAGTTACAGGGGAAGGCAGCCCCAGCATTTT.

In this sample, this clonotype turned up a few times. J is TRBJ2-1 and V is TRBV20-1; TRBD2 aligns across 7 bases. CDR3 length: 14 residues. The germline V gene encodes CDR1 DFQATT and CDR2 SNEGSKA (reference sequence). The V gene end was trimmed by 6 bases and the J gene end by 0 bases; junction bases not matched to a gene: 5. The CDR3 loop is CSALGGSSYNEQFF. The CDR3 nucleotides are TGCAGTGCCCTCGGCGGGAGCTCCTACAATGAGCAGTTCTTC.

The chain is built from TRBV20-1 and TRBJ1-1; TRBD1 might be the D (5 bases). The CDR3 extends over 15 amino acids. The ends were cut back, 0 bases at V and 3 bases at J, with 14 bases in the middle. The V gene's germline CDR1 is DFQATT and CDR2 SNEGSKA (reference sequence). The DNA of the CDR3 is TGCAGTGCTAGAGATGGCAGGGTTACGGACACTGAAGCTTTCTTT. Residues: CSARDGRVTDTEAFF.

The chain uses TRBV7-2 and TRBJ2-7; maybe TRBD2 (6 bases). This CDR3 comprises 15 residues. Trimming took off 6 bases at V and 2 bases at J, with 17 bases between the two ends. The germline V gene encodes CDR1 SGHTA and CDR2 FQGNSA. The CDR3 here is CASSYDPGLTYEQYF. CDR3 bases: TGTGCCAGCAGTTATGACCCGGGACTTACCTACGAGCAGTACTTC.

The rearrangement links TRBV7-2 to TRBJ2-7; 12 bases are a match to TRBD1. V shed 3 bases and J 4 bases; nucleotides not matched to a gene: 10. Germline V lookup: CDR1 SGHTA, CDR2 FQGNSA. CDR3 length: 17 amino acids. The CDR3 nucleotides are TGTGCCAGCAGCTTCTTTTTGGGGGACAGGGGGCAGTACGAGCAGTACTTC. It yields the protein CASSFFLGDRGQYEQYF.

This chain joins TRBV4-2 and TRBJ2-5, with D uncertain. The CDR3 extends over 14 amino acids. The germline V and J ends were trimmed by 1 base and 5 bases, with 11 bases remaining between them. Looked up from germline, CDR1 is LGHNA and CDR2 is YNFKEQ. In DNA form, the CDR3 reads TGTGCCAGCAGCCAAGGTCCTGCTGGGGAGACCCAGTACTTC. Translated, it gives CASSQGPAGETQYF.

The gene calls are TRBV4-2 and TRBJ2-5, with TRBD2 identical over 7 bases. CDR1 and CDR2 from the germline V gene are LGHNA and YNFKEQ. The ends lost 3 bases at V and 5 bases at J; junction bases unmatched: 6. The CDR3 sequence is 14 residues long. The CDR3 spells CASSQVGGDETQYF. The CDR3 region has the DNA TGTGCCAGCAGCCAGGTGGGAGGGGACGAGACCCAGTACTTC.

This chain connects TRBV28 to TRBJ1-5; no firm D call. V lost 5 bases, J lost 9 bases, and 11 bases lay in between. This CDR3 has 12 amino acids. Germline V gene data show CDR1 as MDHEN and CDR2 as SYDVKM. The CDR3 DNA sequence: TGTGCCAGCAGTGGCCAGGAAACGCCCCAGCATTTT. Protein product: CASSGQETPQHF. Using reference TRBV28 and TRBJ1-5 for the parts outside the CDR3, the full variable domain is DVKVTQSSRYLVKRTGEKVFLECVQDMDHENMFWYRQDPGLGLRLIYFSYDVKMKEKGDIPEGYSVSREKKERFSLILESASTNQTSMYLCASSGQETPQHFGDGTRLSIL.

This sequence joins TRBV20-1 and TRBJ2-7; 8 positions match TRBD2. Germline trimming cut 2 bases from V and 2 bases from J; bases unmatched to any gene: 5. This CDR3 comprises 14 residues. Germline V CDR1 and CDR2: DFQATT, SNEGSKA (reference sequence). Here the CDR3 DNA reads TGCAGTGCTAGAAACGGGAGGGCGGCCTACGAGCAGTACTTC. Protein product: CSARNGRAAYEQYF.

The chain carries TRBV20-1 and TRBJ2-5; unclear D gene. Germline V gene data show CDR1 as DFQATT and CDR2 as SNEGSKA (reference sequence). The V and J ends lost 6 bases and 1 base respectively, with 9 bases between them. The CDR3 is 12 residues long. This chain's CDR3 is CSAQDFQETQYF. The CDR3 coding sequence is TGCAGTGCACAAGACTTCCAAGAGACCCAGTACTTC.

This clonotype was picked up a small number of times. The chain recombines TRBV20-1 with TRBJ2-2, with TRBD1 as a possible D gene (6 bases). Germline V gene sequence: CDR1 DFQATT, CDR2 SNEGSKA (reference sequence). V gave up 1 base and J gave up 7 bases, with 22 bases separating them. The CDR3 has 17 residues. The CDR3 region has the DNA TGCAGTGCTAGAGCATCCAGGACAGCGATTTTATACGGGGAGCTGTTTTTT. Its translation is CSARASRTAILYGELFF.

J is TRBJ2-1 and V is TRBV25-1; perhaps D is TRBD1 or TRBD2 (5 bases each). Germline assignment: CDR1 MGHDK and CDR2 SYGVNS. The CDR3 spans 16 residues. The V gene lost 4 bases and the J gene lost 0 bases, with 13 bases spanning the gap. CDR3 in DNA: TGTGCCAGCAGTGGTACGGGACGCAGCTCCTACAATGAGCAGTTCTTC. Its protein is CASSGTGRSSYNEQFF.

V and J are TRBV7-9 and TRBJ2-2; 8 bases match TRBD2. V was clipped by 5 bases and J by 6 bases; unmatched bases: 11. The CDR3 runs to 16 residues. CDR1 and CDR2 from the germline V gene are SEHNR and FQNEAQ (reference sequence). In DNA, the CDR3 is TGTGCCAGCAGCGACTTGCGGCGGGAGGATTCCGGGGAGCTGTTTTTT. It yields the protein CASSDLRREDSGELFF.

The V gene is TRBV19, the J gene TRBJ2-1, with 12 bases matching TRBD2. V lost 5 bases, J lost 7 bases, and 6 bases stayed unmatched. Germline V gene data show CDR1 as LNHDA and CDR2 as SQIVND (reference sequence). CDR3 size: 15 residues. The CDR3 sequence: CASSVGTSGFNEQFF. The DNA of the CDR3 is TGTGCCAGTAGTGTCGGGACTAGCGGGTTTAATGAGCAGTTCTTC.

A few counts support this clonotype. V and J are TRBV6-4 and TRBJ2-1, with TRBD2 matching over 7 bases. J gave up 3 bases and V 6 bases, and 11 bases lay outside the gene matches. The CDR3 runs 16 residues. CDR1 is MRHNA and CDR2 is SNTAGT in the germline V gene. The CDR3: CASSPEGGSSYNEQFF. The CDR3 nucleotides read TGTGCCAGCAGCCCCGAGGGCGGGAGTAGCTACAATGAGCAGTTCTTC.

The rearrangement links TRBV20-1 to TRBJ2-7; tentative D call: TRBD2 (6 bases). This CDR3 has 15 amino acids. Trimming cost V 3 bases and J 0 bases, with 15 bases left between them. Per germline, CDR1 DFQATT and CDR2 SNEGSKA (reference sequence). The CDR3 DNA follows: TGCAGTGCTAGGTTACTAGCTCGCAGCTCCTACGAGCAGTACTTC. It codes for CSARLLARSSYEQYF.

This chain links TRBV7-3 with TRBJ2-1; 7 bases match TRBD2. The CDR3 loop spans 16 amino acids. The V gene's germline CDR1 is SGHTA and CDR2 FQGTGA. Germline trimming cut 5 bases from V and 2 bases from J; bases unmatched to any gene: 9. CDR3 loop: CASSETGTKPYNEQFF. The CDR3 nucleotides read TGTGCCAGCAGCGAAACCGGGACTAAACCCTACAATGAGCAGTTCTTC.

This clonotype was counted only a few times. This chain connects TRBV20-1 to TRBJ2-5; D gene unclear. Looked up from germline, CDR1 is DFQATT and CDR2 is SNEGSKA (reference sequence). Trimming removed 6 bases from V and 2 bases from J, with 7 bases in between. The CDR3 contains 11 residues. The CDR3 reads CSAEIQETQYF. The CDR3 nucleotides read TGCAGTGCCGAGATACAAGAGACCCAGTACTTC.

This sequence joins TRBV24-1 and TRBJ2-3, with TRBD2 identical over 9 bases. The CDR3 spans 16 residues. Germline assignment: CDR1 KGHDR and CDR2 SFDVKD. The V segment lost 3 bases and the J segment 6 bases; nucleotides outside the gene matches: 9. The CDR3 nucleotides read TGTGCCACCAGTGATGCCTTAGCGGGAGTTATGGATACGCAGTATTTT. This codes for CATSDALAGVMDTQYF.

This chain uses TRBV21-1 with TRBJ2-7; the D call of TRBD2 is as the table states it, not checked on the DNA. TRBV21-1 is flagged as a pseudogene. The CDR3 loop spans 14 amino acids. The CDR3 DNA is TGTGCCAGCAGCGAACTAGCGACTCCCTACGAGCAGTACTTC. As protein: CASSELATPYEQYF.